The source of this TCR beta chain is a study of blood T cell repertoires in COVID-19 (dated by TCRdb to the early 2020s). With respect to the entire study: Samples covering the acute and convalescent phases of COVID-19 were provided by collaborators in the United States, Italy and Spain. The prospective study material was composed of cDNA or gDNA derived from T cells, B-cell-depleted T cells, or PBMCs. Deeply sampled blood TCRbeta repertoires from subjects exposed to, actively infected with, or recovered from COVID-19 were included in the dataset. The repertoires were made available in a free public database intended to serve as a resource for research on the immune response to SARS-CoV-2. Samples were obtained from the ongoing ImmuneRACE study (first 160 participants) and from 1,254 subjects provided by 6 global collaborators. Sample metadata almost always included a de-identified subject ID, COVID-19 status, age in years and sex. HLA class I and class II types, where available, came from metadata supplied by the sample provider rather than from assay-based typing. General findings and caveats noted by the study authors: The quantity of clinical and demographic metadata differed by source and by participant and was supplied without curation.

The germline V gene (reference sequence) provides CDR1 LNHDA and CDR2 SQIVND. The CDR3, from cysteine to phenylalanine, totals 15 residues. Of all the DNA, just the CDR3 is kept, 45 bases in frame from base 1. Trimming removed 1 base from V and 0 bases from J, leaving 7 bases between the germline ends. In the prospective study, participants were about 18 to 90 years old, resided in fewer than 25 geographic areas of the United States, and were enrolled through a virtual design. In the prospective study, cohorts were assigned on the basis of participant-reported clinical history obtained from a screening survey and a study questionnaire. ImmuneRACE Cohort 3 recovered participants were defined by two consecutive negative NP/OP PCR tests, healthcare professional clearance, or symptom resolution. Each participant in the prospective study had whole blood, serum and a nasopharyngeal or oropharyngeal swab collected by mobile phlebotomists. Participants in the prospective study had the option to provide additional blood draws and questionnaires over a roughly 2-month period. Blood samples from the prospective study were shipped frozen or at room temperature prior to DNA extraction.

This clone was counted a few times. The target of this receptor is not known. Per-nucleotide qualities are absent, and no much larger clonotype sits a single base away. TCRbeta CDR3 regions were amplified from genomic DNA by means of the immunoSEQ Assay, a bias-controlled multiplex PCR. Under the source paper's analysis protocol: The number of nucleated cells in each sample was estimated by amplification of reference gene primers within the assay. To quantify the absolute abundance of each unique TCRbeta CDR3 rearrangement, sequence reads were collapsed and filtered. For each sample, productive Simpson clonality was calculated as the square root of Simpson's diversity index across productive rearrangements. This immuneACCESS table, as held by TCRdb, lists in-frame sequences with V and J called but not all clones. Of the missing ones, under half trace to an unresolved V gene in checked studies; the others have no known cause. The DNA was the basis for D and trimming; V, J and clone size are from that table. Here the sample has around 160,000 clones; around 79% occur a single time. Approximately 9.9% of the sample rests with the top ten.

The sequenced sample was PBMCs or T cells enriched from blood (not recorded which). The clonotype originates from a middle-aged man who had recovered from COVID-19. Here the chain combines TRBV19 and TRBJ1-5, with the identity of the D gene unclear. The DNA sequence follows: TGTGCCAGTAGTATAGGACACGATAGCAATCAGCCCCAGCATTTT. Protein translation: CASSIGHDSNQPQHF.